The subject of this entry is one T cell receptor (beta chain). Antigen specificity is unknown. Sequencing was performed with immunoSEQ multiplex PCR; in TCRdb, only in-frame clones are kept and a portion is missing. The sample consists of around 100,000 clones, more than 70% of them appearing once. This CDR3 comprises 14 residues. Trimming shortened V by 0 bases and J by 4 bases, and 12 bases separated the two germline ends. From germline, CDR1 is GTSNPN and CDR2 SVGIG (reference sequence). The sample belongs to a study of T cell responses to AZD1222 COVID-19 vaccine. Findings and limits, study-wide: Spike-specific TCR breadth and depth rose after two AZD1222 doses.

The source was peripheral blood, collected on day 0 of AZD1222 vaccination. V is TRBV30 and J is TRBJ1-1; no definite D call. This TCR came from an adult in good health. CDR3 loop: CAWSVSGIGTEAFF. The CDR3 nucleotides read TGTGCCTGGAGTGTATCGGGGATCGGCACTGAAGCTTTCTTT.